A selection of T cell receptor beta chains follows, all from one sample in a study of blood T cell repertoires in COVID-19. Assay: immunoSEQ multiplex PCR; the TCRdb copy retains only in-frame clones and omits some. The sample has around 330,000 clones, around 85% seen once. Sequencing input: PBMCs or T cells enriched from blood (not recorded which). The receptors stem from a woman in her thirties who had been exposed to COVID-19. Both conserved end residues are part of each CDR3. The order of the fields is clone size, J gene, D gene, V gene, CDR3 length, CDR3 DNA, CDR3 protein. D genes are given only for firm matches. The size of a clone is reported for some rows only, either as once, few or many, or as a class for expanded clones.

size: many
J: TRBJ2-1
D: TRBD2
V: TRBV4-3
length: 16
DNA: TGCGCCAGCAGCCAAGATCCAGCGGGGGGTGTCAATGAGCAGTTCTTC
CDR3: CASSQDPAGGVNEQFF

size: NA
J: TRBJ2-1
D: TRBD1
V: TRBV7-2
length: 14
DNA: TGTGCCAGCAGCTCCCGGACAGGAGAATCACCGCAGTTCTTC
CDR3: CASSSRTGESPQFF

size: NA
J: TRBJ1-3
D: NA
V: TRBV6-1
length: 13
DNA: TGTGCCAGCAGTCTGATGTACAGAAACACCATATATTTT
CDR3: CASSLMYRNTIYF

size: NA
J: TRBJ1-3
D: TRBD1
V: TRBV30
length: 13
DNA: TGTGCCTGGAGTAGGGGGCCCGGAAACACCATATATTTT
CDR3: CAWSRGPGNTIYF

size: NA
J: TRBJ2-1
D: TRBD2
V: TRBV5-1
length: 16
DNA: TGCGCCAGCAGGGTGGGCCTAGCGGGAGGCTACAATGAGCAGTTCTTC
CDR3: CASRVGLAGGYNEQFF

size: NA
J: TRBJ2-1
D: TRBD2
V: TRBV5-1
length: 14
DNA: TGCGCCAGCAGCTCCAGCGGGAGCGGGAATGAGCAGTTCTTC
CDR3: CASSSSGSGNEQFF

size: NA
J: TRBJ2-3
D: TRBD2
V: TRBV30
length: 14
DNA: TGTGCCTGGAAGCGGGGGCCAAGCACAGATACGCAGTATTTT
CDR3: CAWKRGPSTDTQYF

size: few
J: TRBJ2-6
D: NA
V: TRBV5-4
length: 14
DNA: TGTGCCAGCAGCTCAGGGACTGGGGCCAACGTCCTGACTTTC
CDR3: CASSSGTGANVLTF

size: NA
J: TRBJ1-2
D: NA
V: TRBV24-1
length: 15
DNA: TGTGCCACCAGTGATGGGCCGGGACAAAGTCCCGGCTACACCTTC
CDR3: CATSDGPGQSPGYTF

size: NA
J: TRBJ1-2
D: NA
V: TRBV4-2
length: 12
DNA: TGTGCCAGTACCGAGGGATTCAATGGCTACACCTTC
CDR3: CASTEGFNGYTF

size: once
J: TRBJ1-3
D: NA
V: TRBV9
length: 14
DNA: TGTGCCAGCAGCACCCGTACAGCCGGAAACACCATATATTTT
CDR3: CASSTRTAGNTIYF

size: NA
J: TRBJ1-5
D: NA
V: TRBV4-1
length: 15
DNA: TGCGCCAGCAGCCAAGAGACAGGCTCCCGCCAGCCCCAGCATTTT
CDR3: CASSQETGSRQPQHF

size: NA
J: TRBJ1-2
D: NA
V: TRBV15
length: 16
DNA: TGTGCCACCAGCAGAGATGGAAGGGGTGTTGAGCGTGGCTACACCTTC
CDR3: CATSRDGRGVERGYTF

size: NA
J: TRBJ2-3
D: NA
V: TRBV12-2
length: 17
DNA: TGTGCAAGTCGCAACCTGGGGAGACTAGCGGGGGCAGATACGCAGTATTTT
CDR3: CASRNLGRLAGADTQYF

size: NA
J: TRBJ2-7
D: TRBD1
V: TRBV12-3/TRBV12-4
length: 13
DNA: TGTGCCAGCAGGCGACAGGGAGTAGGAGAGCAGTACTTC
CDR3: CASRRQGVGEQYF

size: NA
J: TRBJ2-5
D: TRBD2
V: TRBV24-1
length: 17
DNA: TGTGCCACCAGTGAACAAACTAGCGGGGGTCACCAAGAGACCCAGTACTTC
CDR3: CATSEQTSGGHQETQYF

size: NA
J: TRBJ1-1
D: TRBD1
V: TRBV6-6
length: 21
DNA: TGTGCCAGCAGCTCGACCCCCTTCTTCCGGGACAGGGCCGAATCGAACACTGAAGCTTTCTTT
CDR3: CASSSTPFFRDRAESNTEAFF